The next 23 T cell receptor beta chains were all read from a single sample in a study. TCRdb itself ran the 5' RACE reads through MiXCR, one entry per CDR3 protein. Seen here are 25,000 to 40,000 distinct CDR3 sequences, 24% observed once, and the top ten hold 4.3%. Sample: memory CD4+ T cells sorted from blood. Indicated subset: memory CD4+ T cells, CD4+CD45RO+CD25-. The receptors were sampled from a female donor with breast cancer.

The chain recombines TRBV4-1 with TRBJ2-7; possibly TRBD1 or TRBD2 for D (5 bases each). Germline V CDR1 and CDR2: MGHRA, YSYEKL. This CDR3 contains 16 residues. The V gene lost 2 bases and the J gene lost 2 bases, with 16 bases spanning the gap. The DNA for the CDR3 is TGCGCCAGCAGCCAAAGGGACCGGGACGGGACCTACGAGCAGTACTTC. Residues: CASSQRDRDGTYEQYF.

The CDR3 DNA sequence: TGTGCCACCCGGACGACAAGAGGCTACGAGCAGTACTTC. Translated: CATRTTRGYEQYF. The chain carries TRBV7-8 and TRBJ2-7, with D hard to call. This CDR3 is built from 13 residues. The ends were cut back, 10 bases at V and 3 bases at J, with 16 bases in the middle. Germline assignment: CDR1 SGHVS and CDR2 FQNEAQ.

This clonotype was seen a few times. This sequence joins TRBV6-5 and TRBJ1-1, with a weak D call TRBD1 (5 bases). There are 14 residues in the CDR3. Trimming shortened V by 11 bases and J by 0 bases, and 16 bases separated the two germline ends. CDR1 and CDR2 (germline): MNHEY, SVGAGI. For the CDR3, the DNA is TGTGCCTCAAAGTCCGGGGGAGTGAACACTGAAGCTTTCTTT. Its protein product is CASKSGGVNTEAFF.

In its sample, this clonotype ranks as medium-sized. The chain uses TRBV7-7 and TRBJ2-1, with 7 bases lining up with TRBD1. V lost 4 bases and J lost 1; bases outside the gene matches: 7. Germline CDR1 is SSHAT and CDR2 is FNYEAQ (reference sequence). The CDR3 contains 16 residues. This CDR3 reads CASSSRQGTSYNEQFF. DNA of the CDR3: TGTGCCAGCAGCTCCCGACAGGGCACGTCCTACAATGAGCAGTTCTTC.

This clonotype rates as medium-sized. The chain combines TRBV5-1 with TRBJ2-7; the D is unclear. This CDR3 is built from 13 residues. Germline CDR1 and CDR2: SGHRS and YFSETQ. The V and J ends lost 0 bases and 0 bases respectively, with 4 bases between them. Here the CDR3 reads CASSLGASYEQYF. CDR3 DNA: TGCGCCAGCAGCTTGGGGGCCTCCTACGAGCAGTACTTC. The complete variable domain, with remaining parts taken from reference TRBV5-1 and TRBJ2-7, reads KAGVTQTPRYLIKTRGQQVTLSCSPISGHRSVSWYQQTPGQGLQFLFEYFSETQRNKGNFPGRFSGRQFSNSRSEMNVSTLELGDSALYLCASSLGASYEQYFGPGTRLTVT.

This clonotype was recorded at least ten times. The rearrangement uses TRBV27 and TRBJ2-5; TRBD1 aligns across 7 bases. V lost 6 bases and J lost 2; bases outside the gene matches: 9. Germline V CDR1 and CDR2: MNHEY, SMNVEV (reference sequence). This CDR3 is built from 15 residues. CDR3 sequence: CASRTTGVNQETQYF. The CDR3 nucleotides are TGTGCCAGCAGAACTACAGGGGTCAATCAAGAGACCCAGTACTTC.

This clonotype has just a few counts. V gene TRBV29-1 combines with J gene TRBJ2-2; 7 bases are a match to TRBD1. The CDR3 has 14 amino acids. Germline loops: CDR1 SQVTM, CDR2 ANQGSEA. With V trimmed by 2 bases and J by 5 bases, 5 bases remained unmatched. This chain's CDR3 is CSVERDSRTGELFF. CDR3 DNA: TGCAGCGTTGAACGGGACAGCCGGACCGGGGAGCTGTTTTTT.

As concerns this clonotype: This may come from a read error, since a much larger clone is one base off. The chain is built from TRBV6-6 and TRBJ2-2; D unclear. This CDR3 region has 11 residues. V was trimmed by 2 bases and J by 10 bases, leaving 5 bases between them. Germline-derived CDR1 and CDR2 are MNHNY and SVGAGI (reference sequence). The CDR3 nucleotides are TGTGCCAGCAGTTACCCCGAGGAGCTGTTTTTT. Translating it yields CASSYPEELFF.

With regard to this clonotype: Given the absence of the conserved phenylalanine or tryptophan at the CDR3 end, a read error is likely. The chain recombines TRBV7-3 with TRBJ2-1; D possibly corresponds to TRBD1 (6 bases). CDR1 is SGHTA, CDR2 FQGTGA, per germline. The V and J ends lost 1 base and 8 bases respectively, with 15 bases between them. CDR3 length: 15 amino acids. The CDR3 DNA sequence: TGTGCCAGCAGCTTAAGGCCGGCAGGGGTCCATGAGCAGTTCCTC. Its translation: CASSLRPAGVHEQFL.

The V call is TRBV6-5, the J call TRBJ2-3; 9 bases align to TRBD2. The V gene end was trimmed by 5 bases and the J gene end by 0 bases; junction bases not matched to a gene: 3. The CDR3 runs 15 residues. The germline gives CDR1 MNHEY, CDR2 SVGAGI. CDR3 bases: TGTGCCAGCAGTACTCTAGCGGGGAGCACAGATACGCAGTATTTT. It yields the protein CASSTLAGSTDTQYF.

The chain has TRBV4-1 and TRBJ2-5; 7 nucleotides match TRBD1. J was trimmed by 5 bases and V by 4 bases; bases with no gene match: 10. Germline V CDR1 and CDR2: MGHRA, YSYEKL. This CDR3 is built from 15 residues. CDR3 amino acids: CASSRIVQGHETQYF. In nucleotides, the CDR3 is TGCGCCAGCAGCCGGATAGTACAGGGGCACGAGACCCAGTACTTC.

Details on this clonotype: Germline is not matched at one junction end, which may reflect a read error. The CDR3 loop reads CASSHEDSWGKLVF. The CDR3 coding sequence is TGCGCCAGCAGCCATGAGGACAGTTGGGGGAAACTGGTTTTT. The rearrangement joins TRBV4-1 to TRBJ1-4; D may be TRBD1 (6 bases). This CDR3 has 14 amino acids. Germline-derived CDR1 and CDR2 are MGHRA and YSYEKL.

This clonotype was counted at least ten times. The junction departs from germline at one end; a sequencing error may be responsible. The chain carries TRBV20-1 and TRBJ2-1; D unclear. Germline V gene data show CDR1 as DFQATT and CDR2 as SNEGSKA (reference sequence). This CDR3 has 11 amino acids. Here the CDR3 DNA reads TGCAGTGCTAGATTGGATTATGGACCCATCTTC. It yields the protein CSARLDYGPIF.

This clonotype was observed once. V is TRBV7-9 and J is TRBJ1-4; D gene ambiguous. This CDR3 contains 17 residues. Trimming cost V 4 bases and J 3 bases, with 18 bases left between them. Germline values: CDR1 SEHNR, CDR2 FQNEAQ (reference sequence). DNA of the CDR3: TGTGCCAGCAGCTCCCTCCGAGGTGATTGGGCTAATGAAAAACTGTTTTTT. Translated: CASSSLRGDWANEKLFF. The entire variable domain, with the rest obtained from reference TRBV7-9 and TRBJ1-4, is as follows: DTGVSQNPRHKITKRGQNVTFRCDPISEHNRLYWYRQTLGQGPEFLTYFQNEAQLEKSRLLSDRFSAERPKGSFSTLEIQRTEQGDSAMYLCASSSLRGDWANEKLFFGSGTQLSVL.

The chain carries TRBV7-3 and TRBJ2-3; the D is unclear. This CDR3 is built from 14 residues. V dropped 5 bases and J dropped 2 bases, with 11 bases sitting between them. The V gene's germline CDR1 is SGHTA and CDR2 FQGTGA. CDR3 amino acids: CASSPGVLTDTQYF. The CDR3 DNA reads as TGTGCCAGCAGCCCAGGAGTTCTCACAGATACGCAGTATTTT.

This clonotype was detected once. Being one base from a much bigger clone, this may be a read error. This CDR3 reads CSTERASYEQYF. The CDR3 DNA reads TGCAGTACTGAAAGGGCATCCTACGAGCAGTACTTC. V and J are TRBV20-1 and TRBJ2-7; D not certain. Trimming pared 8 bases from V and 1 base from J, leaving 12 bases between. The CDR3 has 12 amino acids. In germline, CDR1 is DFQATT, CDR2 SNEGSKA (reference sequence).

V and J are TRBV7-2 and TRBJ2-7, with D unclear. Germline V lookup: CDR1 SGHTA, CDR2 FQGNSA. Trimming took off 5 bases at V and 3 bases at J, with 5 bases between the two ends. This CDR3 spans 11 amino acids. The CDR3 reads CASSLYYEQYF. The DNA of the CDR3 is TGTGCCAGCAGCCTATACTACGAGCAGTACTTC.

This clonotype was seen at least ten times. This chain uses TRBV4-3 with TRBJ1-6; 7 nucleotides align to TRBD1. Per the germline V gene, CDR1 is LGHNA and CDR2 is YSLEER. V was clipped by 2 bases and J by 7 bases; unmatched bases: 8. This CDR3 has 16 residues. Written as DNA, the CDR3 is TGCGCCAGCAGCCAATCCGAGGGACAGTACAATTCACCCCTCCACTTT. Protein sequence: CASSQSEGQYNSPLHF.

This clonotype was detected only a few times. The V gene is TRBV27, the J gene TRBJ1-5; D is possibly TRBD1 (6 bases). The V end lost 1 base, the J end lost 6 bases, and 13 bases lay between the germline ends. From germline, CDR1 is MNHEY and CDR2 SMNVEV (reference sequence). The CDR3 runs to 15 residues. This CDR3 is CASSLYFRGGQPQHF. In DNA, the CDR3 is TGTGCCAGCAGTTTATATTTCAGGGGTGGTCAGCCCCAGCATTTT.

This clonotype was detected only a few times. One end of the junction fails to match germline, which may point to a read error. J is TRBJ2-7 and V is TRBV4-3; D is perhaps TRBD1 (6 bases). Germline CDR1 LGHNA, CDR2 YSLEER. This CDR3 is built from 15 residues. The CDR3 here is CASSQDLGGAGEQYF. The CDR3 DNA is TGTGCCAGCAGCCAAGATCTTGGGGGCGCGGGTGAGCAGTACTTC.

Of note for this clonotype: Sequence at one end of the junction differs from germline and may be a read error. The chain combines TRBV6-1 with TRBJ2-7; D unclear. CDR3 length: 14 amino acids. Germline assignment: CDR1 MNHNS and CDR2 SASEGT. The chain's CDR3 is CTSSEGTAYYEQYF. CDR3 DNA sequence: TGTACCAGCAGTGAAGGAACAGCCTACTACGAGCAGTACTTC.

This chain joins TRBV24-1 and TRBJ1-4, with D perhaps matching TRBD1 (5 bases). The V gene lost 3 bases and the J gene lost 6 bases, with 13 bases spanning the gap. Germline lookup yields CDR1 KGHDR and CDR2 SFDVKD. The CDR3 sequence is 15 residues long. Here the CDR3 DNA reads TGTGCCACCAGTGATCCCCAGACGGGGGATGAAAAACTGTTTTTT. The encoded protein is CATSDPQTGDEKLFF.

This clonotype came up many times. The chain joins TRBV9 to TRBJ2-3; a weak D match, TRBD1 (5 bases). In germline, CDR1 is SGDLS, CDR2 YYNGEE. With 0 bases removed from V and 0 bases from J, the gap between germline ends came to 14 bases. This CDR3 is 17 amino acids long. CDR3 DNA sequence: TGTGCCAGCAGCGTAGACAGGAGAGGCTCTAGCACAGATACGCAGTATTTT. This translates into CASSVDRRGSSTDTQYF.